This T cell receptor beta chain stems from a study of human versus mouse CDR3 diversity and MHC coevolution. The repertoire was sequenced with immunoSEQ multiplex PCR; TCRdb's copy has only in-frame clones and lacks some. The sample lists 80,000 or so clones; around 95% were seen once. V was clipped by 7 bases and J by 2 bases; unmatched bases: 4. The CDR3 length is 15 residues. The germline gives CDR1 SNHLY, CDR2 FYNNEI. Naive CD4 T cells, CD45RO-negative and CD62L-positive, were flow-sorted from PBMCs. V is TRBV2 and J is TRBJ2-6; 8 bases map to TRBD1. The TCR comes from a person aged 30 to 69 in good health. Sequenced sample: naive CD4+ T cells from blood. Subset reported: CD45RO-negative CD62L-positive naive CD4 T cells. CDR3 bases: TGTGCCAGCACCACACAGGGGGCTGGGGCCAACGTCCTGACTTTC. It specifies CASTTQGAGANVLTF.